This T cell receptor beta chain stems from a study of control samples from healthy donors and cancer patients. Germline values: CDR1 MNHEY, CDR2 SVGAGI. This CDR3 comprises 14 residues. V shed 6 bases and J 2 bases; nucleotides not matched to a gene: 6. Clones were read by immunoSEQ multiplex PCR, and TCRdb kept only the in-frame ones, dropping some. The sample includes some 140,000 clones, 80% to 90% of them seen just once. The specimen was blood. This chain connects TRBV6-5 to TRBJ2-7, with 8 bases fitting TRBD2. This receptor was taken from a woman aged 25 to 39 in good health. CDR3 nucleotide sequence: TGTGCCAGCAGGTCCACGGGACTAGCCTACGAGCAGTACTTC. As protein: CASRSTGLAYEQYF.